This T cell receptor beta chain was sequenced for a study of blood T cells in healthy people across ages. Points from the study as a whole: TCR beta diversity, measured per million T cells, fell in a roughly linear way with age.

Points on this clonotype: Its antigen is undetermined.

V gave up 4 bases and J gave up 2 bases, with 9 bases separating them. Germline values: CDR1 MGHRA, CDR2 YSYEKL. The CDR3 covers 14 residues. Next came a second PCR, run for about 7 to 12 cycles, which used a sample-barcoded 5' primer along with a J-beta primer mix. TCRdb recomputed calls from the 5' RACE reads with MiXCR, one row per CDR3 protein. The repertoire holds over 500,000 distinct CDR3 sequences, with about 26% as singletons. In addition, the sample was reused for a study of T cells of mothers and their children. This second report adds: Each mother yielded more than 8.5 million TCR beta CDR3 reads. Each child yielded a few million reads.

The clonotype comes from a boy aged 2 to 9 in good health. The gene calls are TRBV4-1 and TRBJ1-5; D gene unclear. The sample consisted of blood. CDR3 protein: CASSPYRGNQPQHF. In DNA, the CDR3 is TGCGCCAGCAGCCCATACAGAGGCAATCAGCCCCAGCATTTT.